This is a list of T cell receptor beta chains from one sample in a study of blood T cell repertoires in COVID-19. Sequenced by immunoSEQ multiplex PCR; TCRdb stores in-frame clones only, minus some. Of about 410,000 clones detected, about 90% appear once; the ten largest clones hold around 1.7%. The sample comprised PBMCs or T cells enriched from blood (not recorded which). The receptors were gathered from a young woman who had recovered from COVID-19. Each CDR3 is given with its conserved first and last residue. Fields, in order: D gene, clone size, J gene, V gene, CDR3 protein, CDR3 DNA. A D gene is named only where the DNA matches it firmly. The size field is filled for only some rows; it gives once, few, many or a size class.

>NA|NA|TRBJ1-2|TRBV19
CASTPGFRDYGYTF
TGTGCCAGTACCCCGGGGTTCCGAGACTATGGCTACACCTTC
>NA|once|TRBJ1-2|TRBV3-1/TRBV3-2
CASSRTVSNYGYTF
TGTGCCAGCAGCCGCACAGTTTCTAACTATGGCTACACCTTC
>TRBD2|NA|TRBJ2-1|TRBV7-2
CASSFSGLGSYNEQFF
TGTGCCAGCAGCTTTAGCGGGCTAGGCTCCTACAATGAGCAGTTCTTC
>NA|once|TRBJ2-7|TRBV19
CATSPRHQDSYEQYF
TGTGCCACCAGCCCTCGGCACCAGGATTCCTACGAGCAGTACTTC
>TRBD2|once|TRBJ2-5|TRBV28
CASRTSGGETQYF
TGTGCCAGCAGGACTAGCGGGGGTGAGACCCAGTACTTC
>NA|NA|TRBJ2-1|TRBV25-1
CASSEEGGPYNEQFF
TGTGCCAGCAGTGAGGAGGGGGGGCCCTACAATGAGCAGTTCTTC
>NA|few|TRBJ1-6|TRBV3-1/TRBV3-2
CASSQELNSPLHF
TGTGCCAGCAGCCAAGAACTGAATTCACCCCTCCACTTT
>NA|NA|TRBJ1-2|TRBV6-5
CASSYSPGLGGYTF
TGTGCCAGCAGTTACTCGCCGGGGTTGGGCGGCTACACCTTC
>TRBD2|NA|TRBJ2-7|TRBV29-1
CSVSLAGVYYEQYF
TGCAGCGTTTCACTAGCGGGCGTGTACTACGAGCAGTACTTC
>TRBD1|NA|TRBJ1-5|TRBV7-2
CASSLAGTGFQPQHF
TGTGCCAGCAGCTTAGCCGGGACAGGGTTTCAGCCCCAGCATTTT
>TRBD1|NA|TRBJ1-2|TRBV5-4
CASSEGQGRALGYGYTF
TGTGCCAGCAGCGAGGGACAGGGTAGGGCCCTAGGGTATGGCTACACCTTC
>NA|NA|TRBJ1-3|TRBV28
CASSPFRGNTIYF
TGTGCCAGCAGCCCATTCCGGGGAAACACCATATATTTT
>TRBD1|NA|TRBJ1-1|TRBV7-8
CASSSGTDLAAFF
TGTGCCAGCAGCTCCGGGACAGACTTAGCAGCTTTCTTT
>TRBD2|NA|TRBJ2-2|TRBV27
CASSPGLVVGELFF
TGTGCCAGCAGTCCCGGACTAGTGGTCGGGGAGCTGTTTTTT
>NA|NA|TRBJ1-1|TRBV29-1
CSVGFVVGMNTEAFF
TGCAGCGTTGGTTTCGTTGTGGGCATGAACACTGAAGCTTTCTTT
>TRBD1|NA|TRBJ1-2|TRBV30
CAWSTRQGNYGYTF
TGTGCCTGGAGCACTCGACAGGGTAACTATGGCTACACCTTC
>TRBD2|NA|TRBJ2-1|TRBV13
CASSLLAGAVYNEQFF
TGTGCCAGCAGCTTACTAGCGGGAGCAGTCTACAATGAGCAGTTCTTC
>NA|NA|TRBJ1-1|TRBV18
CASTRRQSEAFF
TGTGCCAGCACCCGGAGACAGTCAGAAGCTTTCTTT
>NA|NA|TRBJ1-5|TRBV7-9
CASSLGGEIQPQHF
TGTGCCAGCAGCTTAGGTGGGGAGATTCAGCCCCAGCATTTT
>NA|NA|TRBJ2-7|TRBV30
CAWSGIQGQYNYYEQYF
TGTGCCTGGAGCGGAATACAGGGCCAGTACAACTACTACGAGCAGTACTTC
>NA|NA|TRBJ1-2|TRBV5-1
CASSLEWGRPYGYTF
TGCGCCAGCAGCTTGGAATGGGGGCGCCCCTATGGCTACACCTTC
>TRBD2|few|TRBJ2-5|TRBV18
CASSPQGGGQETQYF
TGTGCCAGCTCACCCCAAGGCGGGGGGCAAGAGACCCAGTACTTC
>NA|once|TRBJ2-5|TRBV28
CASSLGRGTQYF
TGTGCCAGCAGTTTGGGCCGGGGGACCCAGTACTTC
>NA|NA|TRBJ1-5|TRBV2
CASSELGRAQPQHF
TGTGCCAGCAGCGAACTCGGCAGGGCTCAGCCCCAGCATTTT
>TRBD2|NA|TRBJ2-5|TRBV24-1
CATSASGTGAGLAGVWETQYF
TGTGCCACCAGTGCCTCCGGGACAGGGGCAGGACTAGCGGGAGTATGGGAGACCCAGTACTTC
>NA|NA|TRBJ1-5|TRBV6-5
CASSYDRFSNQPQHF
TGTGCCAGCAGTTACGATCGGTTCAGCAATCAGCCCCAGCATTTT
>TRBD1|NA|TRBJ1-4|TRBV2
CASSGDSHGVSEKLFF
TGTGCCAGCAGCGGGGACAGCCACGGCGTTAGTGAAAAACTGTTTTTT
>TRBD2|NA|TRBJ2-7|TRBV5-6
CASSFTPAGLEQYF
TGTGCCAGCAGCTTTACACCAGCGGGGCTAGAGCAGTACTTC
>TRBD1|NA|TRBJ1-4|TRBV13
CASSLARTGGNEKLFF
TGTGCCAGCAGCTTAGCCCGGACAGGGGGAAATGAAAAACTGTTTTTT
>NA|NA|TRBJ1-1|TRBV2
CASEEDTEAFF
TGTGCCAGCGAGGAAGACACTGAAGCTTTCTTT
>NA|NA|TRBJ2-1|TRBV28
CASRASPNEQFF
TGTGCCAGCAGAGCTAGCCCCAATGAGCAGTTCTTC
>TRBD1|NA|TRBJ1-1|TRBV6-5
CATLNRGNTEAFF
TGTGCCACCTTGAACAGGGGGAACACTGAAGCTTTCTTT
>TRBD1|NA|TRBJ2-7|TRBV9
CASSVAGGLGSEQYF
TGTGCCAGCAGCGTGGCAGGGGGCTTGGGATCCGAGCAGTACTTC
>NA|once|TRBJ2-1|TRBV11-2
CASSFVRSGHHNEQFF
TGTGCCAGCAGCTTTGTCAGGTCGGGACACCACAATGAGCAGTTCTTC
>NA|NA|TRBJ1-4|TRBV5-4
CASSILGTGGEKLFF
TGTGCCAGCAGTATCTTAGGGACGGGGGGAGAAAAACTGTTTTTT
>TRBD2|NA|TRBJ2-1|TRBV24-1
CATSDLSGGGEQFF
TGTGCCACCAGTGATTTGTCGGGAGGAGGTGAGCAGTTCTTC
>TRBD1|once|TRBJ2-1|TRBV5-1
CASSLSPRGHDEQFF
TGCGCCAGCAGCTTGAGTCCCAGGGGGCACGATGAGCAGTTCTTC
>NA|NA|TRBJ2-1|TRBV6-5
CASSYSKDTRYNEQFF
TGTGCCAGCAGTTACTCGAAGGACACCAGATACAATGAGCAGTTCTTC
>NA|NA|TRBJ2-1|TRBV15
CATSREAGSYNEQFF
TGTGCCACCAGCAGAGAGGCAGGCTCCTACAATGAGCAGTTCTTC
>NA|NA|TRBJ2-7|TRBV14
CASSFRQGSVSYEQYF
TGTGCCAGCAGCTTTAGGCAGGGAAGTGTCAGCTACGAGCAGTACTTC
>TRBD1|NA|TRBJ1-2|TRBV5-1
CASTTSPGQENYGYTF
TGCGCCAGCACCACAAGTCCGGGACAGGAGAATTATGGCTACACCTTC
>TRBD1|once|TRBJ1-1|TRBV5-1
CASSLGSSGGFLNTEAFF
TGCGCCAGCAGCTTGGGTAGTTCAGGGGGCTTCCTGAACACTGAAGCTTTCTTT
>NA|NA|TRBJ2-2|TRBV2
CASSAQQGDVYTGELFF
TGTGCCAGCAGTGCCCAACAGGGAGACGTGTACACCGGGGAGCTGTTTTTT
>NA|NA|TRBJ1-2|TRBV30
CAWSVHQSGYTF
TGTGCCTGGAGTGTACATCAATCTGGCTACACCTTC